What follows describes a single T cell receptor (beta chain). No cognate antigen has been identified for it. Within one base of it there is no much larger clone, and no base qualities were kept. Whole blood was collected in K2EDTA tubes by collaborating institutions according to the institutions' own protocols. For TCRbeta analysis, collaborator samples were shipped as frozen whole blood, as isolated PBMCs, or as DNA extracted from either sample type. This specimen belongs to a study of blood T cell repertoires in COVID-19 (TCRdb year 2020). Study-level background: The collaborator samples originated in the United States, Italy and Spain and spanned the acute and convalescent phases of COVID-19. The prospective study material was composed of cDNA or gDNA derived from T cells, B-cell-depleted T cells, or PBMCs. The dataset comprised deeply sampled blood TCRbeta repertoires from subjects exposed to, actively infected with, or recovered from COVID-19. The repertoires were released in a freely available public database intended as a resource for research on the immune response to SARS-CoV-2. The samples were drawn from the first 160 participants of the ongoing ImmuneRACE study and from 1,254 subjects provided by 6 global collaborators. Sample metadata almost always included a de-identified subject ID, COVID-19 status, age in years and sex. Where available, HLA class I and class II types were obtained from metadata supplied by the sample provider rather than from assay-based typing. Study-wide findings and limitations: The quantity of clinical and demographic metadata differed by source and by participant and was supplied without curation.

Trimming at the junction amounts to 3 bases on V and 3 bases on J, and the germline ends lie 14 bases apart. Reading the germline V gene gives CDR1 SGDLS and CDR2 YYNGEE. From the cysteine up to the phenylalanine, the CDR3 has a length of 15 residues. Only CDR3 DNA is held: 45 bases, read in frame from base 1. The immunoSEQ Assay, a bias-controlled multiplex PCR, was used to amplify TCRbeta CDR3 regions from genomic DNA. Concerning the study's data processing: The number of nucleated cells in each sample was estimated from the amplification of reference gene primers within the assay. To quantify the absolute abundance of each unique TCRbeta CDR3 rearrangement, sequence reads were collapsed and filtered. For each sample, productive Simpson clonality was calculated as the square root of Simpson's diversity index across productive rearrangements. The clones in this table, taken by TCRdb from immuneACCESS, are in-frame only. Not every clone is retained; where verified, under half of the shortfall comes from an unresolved V gene, and the cause of the rest is unknown. V, J and clone size derive from that table, while D and trimming were established from the DNA sequence. Within this sample are 35,000 to 50,000 clones, with 88% of them counted one time only. Together, the top ten hold about 1.2% of the sample.

The rearrangement joined TRBV9 to TRBJ2-3; the D gene is perhaps TRBD2, from 5 matching bases. Input material: peripheral blood. The receptor's source is a middle-aged woman with acute or convalescent COVID-19. CDR3 region: CASSGRKGDTDTQYF. Here is the DNA: TGTGCCAGCAGCGGAAGGAAGGGAGATACAGATACGCAGTATTTT.